One and the same sample provided the 21 T cell receptor beta chains below, sequenced in a study of memory CD4+ T cells and cytomegalovirus serostatus. The sort gate was single viable CD3+CD4+CD8-CD45RO+ cells for memory CD4+ T cells. TCRdb's copy holds only in-frame clones and misses some; the assay was immunoSEQ multiplex PCR. The sample carries approximately 92,000 clones, 80% recorded once. Sequencing input: memory CD4+ T cells from blood. These receptors came from an adult in good health and CMV-seropositive.

This rearrangement joins TRBV19 to TRBJ1-2; 9 bases match TRBD1. The V gene end was trimmed by 7 bases and the J gene end by 7 bases; junction bases not matched to a gene: 7. Germline CDR1 LNHDA, CDR2 SQIVND (reference sequence). The CDR3 runs to 13 residues. DNA for the CDR3: TGTGCCAGTACAAGGGGACAGGGCGGTGGCTACACCTTC. Amino acid sequence: CASTRGQGGGYTF.

The table lists this clone with a count of one. This chain links TRBV5-4 with TRBJ2-5; unclear D gene. The CDR3 is made up of 11 amino acids. The germline V gene encodes CDR1 SGHNT and CDR2 YYREEE (reference sequence). V was shortened by 4 bases and J by 2 bases, with 3 bases between the two germline ends. The CDR3 DNA is TGTGCCAGCAGCCGGCAAGAGACCCAGTACTTC. As protein: CASSRQETQYF.

The chain employs TRBV5-1 and TRBJ2-2; TRBD2 might be the D (5 bases). This CDR3 has 15 amino acids. The germline V and J ends were trimmed by 4 bases and 1 base, with 11 bases remaining between them. CDR1 is SGHRS, CDR2 YFSETQ, per germline. This CDR3 reads CASSDTRVNTGELFF. The CDR3 nucleotides read TGCGCCAGCAGCGACACTAGGGTGAACACCGGGGAGCTGTTTTTT.

J is TRBJ2-5 and V is TRBV6-6; 7 bases agree with TRBD1. With V trimmed by 2 bases and J by 4 bases, 10 bases remained unmatched. Germline V gene lookup returns CDR1 MNHNY and CDR2 SVGAGI (reference sequence). This CDR3 spans 16 amino acids. The DNA of the CDR3 is TGTGCCAGCAGTTACCCCCCAGGGGGAGTGGGAGAGACCCAGTACTTC. Its protein product is CASSYPPGGVGETQYF.

The J gene is TRBJ2-7, the V gene TRBV19; 10 nucleotides agree with TRBD1. CDR3 size: 12 residues. In germline, CDR1 is LNHDA, CDR2 SQIVND (reference sequence). This CDR3 reads CASGTGAYEQYF. The CDR3 bases are TGTGCTTCGGGGACAGGGGCCTACGAGCAGTACTTC.

This clone appeared a few times. V and J are TRBV7-8 and TRBJ1-2, with 8 bases identical to TRBD1. Looked up from germline, CDR1 is SGHVS and CDR2 is FQNEAQ. The CDR3 length is 15 residues. Losses at the gene ends were 5 bases for V and 0 bases for J; bases not matched to a gene: 5. The CDR3: CASSPTGEANYGYTF. In nucleotides, the CDR3 is TGTGCCAGCAGCCCGACAGGGGAAGCTAACTATGGCTACACCTTC.

The chain carries TRBV27 and TRBJ2-6; 9 bases are shared with TRBD1. Trimming cost V 3 bases and J 3 bases; bases outside gene matches: 9. CDR1 is MNHEY and CDR2 is SMNVEV in the germline V gene (reference sequence). This CDR3 region has 18 residues. Here the CDR3 DNA reads TGTGCCAGCAGTTTCCAGTACAGGGGGCTAGGTGGGGCCAACGTCCTGACTTTC. Protein: CASSFQYRGLGGANVLTF.

In this sample, this clone turned up once. This chain joins TRBV28 and TRBJ1-5, with D hard to call. V gave up 6 bases and J gave up 6 bases, with 12 bases separating them. Germline V gene sequence: CDR1 MDHEN, CDR2 SYDVKM. This CDR3 has 13 residues. The CDR3 sequence: CASRKIQTQPQHF. The CDR3 nucleotides are TGTGCCAGCAGGAAAATTCAGACTCAGCCCCAGCATTTT.

This clone showed up just a few times. CDR3 protein: CASRRRAPGEKLFF. In DNA, the CDR3 is TGTGCCAGCCGCCGCAGGGCTCCCGGTGAAAAACTGTTTTTT. This chain links TRBV6-1 with TRBJ1-4, with D perhaps matching TRBD1 (5 bases). Per germline, CDR1 MNHNS and CDR2 SASEGT. This CDR3 contains 14 residues. V was shortened by 8 bases and J by 7 bases, with 17 bases between the two germline ends.

This chain links TRBV6-4 with TRBJ2-2; TRBD1 matches 8 bases. The CDR3 runs 13 residues. Germline lookup yields CDR1 MRHNA and CDR2 SNTAGT. V lost 6 bases and J lost 5; bases outside the gene matches: 2. CDR3 region: CASSRTGTGELFF. CDR3 nucleotides: TGTGCCAGCAGCAGGACAGGGACCGGGGAGCTGTTTTTT.

This clone was seen ten or more times. This chain connects TRBV28 to TRBJ1-1; D ambiguous. The germline CDR1 and CDR2 sequences are MDHEN and SYDVKM. The germline V and J ends were trimmed by 1 base and 3 bases, with 15 bases remaining between them. The CDR3 length is 16 residues. The CDR3 DNA is TGTGCCAGCAGTTTATTCGGGAGGGCTGGGGACACTGAAGCTTTCTTT. Translated, it gives CASSLFGRAGDTEAFF.

V gene TRBV6-5 combines with J gene TRBJ2-1; 7 bases map to TRBD1. CDR3 length: 12 amino acids. J lost 11 bases, V lost 6 bases, and 7 bases had no gene match. Germline CDR1 and CDR2: MNHEY and SVGAGI. CDR3 loop: CASRDGTEKQFF. The DNA for the CDR3 is TGTGCCAGCAGAGATGGGACAGAGAAGCAGTTCTTC.

The gene calls are TRBV18 and TRBJ1-1; D is unclear. Per the germline V gene, CDR1 is KGHSH and CDR2 is LQKENI. With 3 bases removed from V and 3 bases from J, the gap between germline ends came to 8 bases. This CDR3 region has 13 residues. The CDR3, as DNA: TGTGCCAGCTCACCGAGTCAGGACACTGAAGCTTTCTTT. Translation gives CASSPSQDTEAFF.

This rearrangement joins TRBV5-4 to TRBJ1-2, with unresolved D. Germline lookup yields CDR1 SGHNT and CDR2 YYREEE (reference sequence). Trimming removed 3 bases at V and 8 bases at J, with 17 bases between. This CDR3 contains 14 residues. The CDR3 DNA reads as TGTGCCAGCAGCTCCAAGGAGGGCGTTCGGGGCTACACCTTC. Protein sequence: CASSSKEGVRGYTF.

In this sample, this clone turned up a few times. The chain recombines TRBV29-1 with TRBJ1-1, with 7 positions matching TRBD1. Trimming removed 7 bases from V and 8 bases from J; junction bases left unmatched: 7. The germline gives CDR1 SQVTM, CDR2 ANQGSEA. The CDR3 runs to 11 residues. The CDR3 region is CSARDSTEAFF. CDR3 in DNA: TGCAGCGCCCGGGACAGCACAGAAGCTTTCTTT.

A single count supports this clone. The J gene is TRBJ2-2, the V gene TRBV2; D is unresolved. CDR1 and CDR2 (germline): SNHLY, FYNNEI. V was trimmed by 0 bases and J by 1 base, leaving 12 bases between them. The CDR3 contains 17 residues. CDR3 sequence reads: CASSEALGPMNTGELFF. CDR3 nucleotides: TGTGCCAGCAGTGAAGCGCTTGGGCCGATGAACACCGGGGAGCTGTTTTTT.

V gene TRBV7-3 combines with J gene TRBJ2-5; D perhaps matches TRBD1 (6 bases). The CDR3 runs to 13 residues. V shed 5 bases and J shed 3 bases, with 10 bases lying between them. Germline V gene sequence: CDR1 SGHTA, CDR2 FQGTGA. In nucleotides, the CDR3 is TGTGCCAGCAGCCGGACAGCTAAAGAGACCCAGTACTTC. This encodes CASSRTAKETQYF.

V and J are TRBV10-3 and TRBJ1-2, with D tentatively TRBD1 (6 bases). The CDR3 runs 14 residues. Germline CDR1 is ENHRY and CDR2 is SYGVKD. Deletions cut 3 bases from V and 8 bases from J, with 16 bases between. The CDR3 nucleotides read TGTGCCATCAGTGAAAGCCGACAGGAGTGGGGCTACACCTTC. Amino acid sequence: CAISESRQEWGYTF.

Notes on this clone: The junction differs from germline at one of its ends, possibly a read error. The chain employs TRBV7-7 and TRBJ2-5, with TRBD1 as a possible D gene (9 bases). The CDR3 extends over 15 amino acids. Germline V CDR1 and CDR2: SSHAT, FNYEAQ (reference sequence). CDR3 region: CASSLAGTGSKTQYF. CDR3 bases: TGTGCTAGCAGCTTAGCGGGGACAGGGAGTAAGACCCAGTACTTC.

The J gene is TRBJ2-5, the V gene TRBV2; tentatively, D is TRBD1 or TRBD2 (6 bases each). The CDR3 spans 13 residues. Germline lookup yields CDR1 SNHLY and CDR2 FYNNEI. The V and J ends lost 8 bases and 3 bases respectively, with 13 bases between them. Here the CDR3 reads CASLRGLKETQYF. CDR3 nucleotide sequence: TGTGCCAGCCTCAGGGGACTTAAAGAGACCCAGTACTTC.

The gene calls are TRBV20-1 and TRBJ1-5; D is undetermined. Germline V gives CDR1 DFQATT, CDR2 SNEGSKA (reference sequence). Between the trimmed V and J ends, which lost 4 bases and 6 bases, there was a span of 4 bases. This CDR3 has 10 amino acids. This CDR3 reads CSAIGQPQHF. The CDR3 DNA is TGCAGTGCTATCGGTCAGCCCCAGCATTTT.